This T cell receptor (beta chain) was obtained from a study of blood T cells in healthy people across ages. Through a sample-barcoded 5' primer and a J-beta primer mix, a second PCR was run for about 7 to 12 cycles. Researchers report that each sample yielded at least 2.5 million CDR3-containing paired-end reads. TCRdb used MiXCR to reprocess the 5' RACE reads, holding one entry per CDR3 protein. The sample carries 550,000 to 750,000 distinct CDR3 sequences, around 20% recorded once. The length of the CDR3 is 15 residues. In germline, CDR1 is SGHAT, CDR2 FQNNGV. Study-wide results and limits: When set beside aged donors, long-lived donors presented more naive CD4+ cells and higher diversity. As naive T cell percentage varied, TCR beta diversity correlated strongly with it.

This clonotype was found a few times. Antigen: not known. The sequence was collected from a man aged 65-85 years in good health. The J gene is TRBJ2-5, the V gene TRBV11-2, with 14 nucleotides matching TRBD2. TRBJ2-7 matches the DNA end more closely, so the J call is doubtful. Sequencing used blood. CDR3 in amino acids: CASSTETSGRDEQYF. For the CDR3, the DNA is TGTGCCAGCAGCACCGAGACTAGCGGGAGGGACGAGCAGTACTTC.